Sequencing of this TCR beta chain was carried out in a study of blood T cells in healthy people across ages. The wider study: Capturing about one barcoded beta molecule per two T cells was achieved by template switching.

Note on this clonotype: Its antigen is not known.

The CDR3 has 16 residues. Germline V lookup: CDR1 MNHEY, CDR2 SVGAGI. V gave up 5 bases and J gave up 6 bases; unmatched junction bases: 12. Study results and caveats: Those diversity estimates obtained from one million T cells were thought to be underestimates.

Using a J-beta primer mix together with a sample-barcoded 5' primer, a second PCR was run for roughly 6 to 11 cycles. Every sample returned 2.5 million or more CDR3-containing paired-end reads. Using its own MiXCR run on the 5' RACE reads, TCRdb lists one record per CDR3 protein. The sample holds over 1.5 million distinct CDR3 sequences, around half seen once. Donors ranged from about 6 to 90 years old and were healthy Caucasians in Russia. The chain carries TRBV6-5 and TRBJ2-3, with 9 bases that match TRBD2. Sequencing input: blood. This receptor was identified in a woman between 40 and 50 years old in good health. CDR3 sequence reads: CASSTPGRAGGDTQYF. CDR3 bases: TGTGCCAGCAGTACCCCGGGACGAGCGGGGGGTGATACGCAGTATTTT.